This TCR beta chain was sequenced for a study of beta chain features in type 1 diabetes. Study-level points and caveats: Shorter TCRB CDR3s, moderately but significantly so, marked every one of the four CD4+ subsets in Type 1 diabetes patients. Sampled from patients, naive, central memory and Treg TCRB repertoires appeared more similar than those sampled from healthy donors.

CD45RO/CCR7/CD25/CD127/CD95/CD27 separated CD4+ naive, central memory, regulatory and stem cell-like memory cells by sorting. Post-sort purity exceeded 95% for all sorted populations. The study reverse transcribed the entire isolated RNA, so it sequenced expressed TCRB transcripts. An average of approximately 4 million reads was obtained for naive, central memory and regulatory T cell samples. Only in-frame clones appear in the TCRdb table, and some are missing; sequencing was by immunoSEQ multiplex PCR. Here the sample spans roughly 300,000 clones, over 7% being singletons. This clone was detected a few times. The antigen remains undetermined. The CDR3 length is 14 residues. Germline CDR1 reads SEHNR; CDR2 reads FQNEAQ (reference sequence). The ends lost 8 bases at V and 3 bases at J; junction bases unmatched: 10.

The sequence derives from a man aged 30 to 45 with type 1 diabetes. The sequencing sample was made of central memory CD4+ T cells from blood. The genes are TRBV7-9 and TRBJ2-7; 7 positions match TRBD1. As DNA, the CDR3 is TGTGCCAGCGCAGTAACCGGGACAGTCTACGAGCAGTACTTC. This gives the protein CASAVTGTVYEQYF.